The 3 T cell receptor beta chains below come from one sample, sequenced in a study of cytomegalovirus exposure and HLA in healthy donors. The PCR was carried out with 60 Vbeta primers and 13 Jbeta primers. TCRdb's table, derived via immunoSEQ multiplex PCR, lists solely in-frame clones and lacks some. The sample records fewer than 150,000 clones, 82% being singletons. The sequencing sample was made of PBMCs. These receptors all come from a male donor in good health and CMV-seronegative.

J is TRBJ2-1 and V is TRBV28; 8 bases agree with TRBD2. The CDR3 extends over 16 amino acids. CDR1 is MDHEN, CDR2 SYDVKM, per germline. Trimming took 4 bases from V and 2 from J; bases not matched to a gene: 7. CDR3 DNA: TGTGCCAGCAGTTACAGGCGGACTAGCCCCTACAATGAGCAGTTCTTC. This codes for CASSYRRTSPYNEQFF.

V usage is TRBV11-2 and J usage is TRBJ2-7, with D maybe TRBD2 (5 bases). The CDR3 is 15 residues long. Between the trimmed V and J ends, which lost 2 bases and 3 bases, there was a span of 14 bases. CDR1 and CDR2 (germline): SGHAT, FQNNGV. CDR3 region: CASSLLGSGYYEQYF. CDR3 nucleotide sequence: TGTGCCAGCAGCTTATTAGGGAGCGGCTACTACGAGCAGTACTTC.

Only a few counts were recorded for this clone. This chain joins TRBV5-4 and TRBJ2-7; D is unclear. Looked up from germline, CDR1 is SGHNT and CDR2 is YYREEE (reference sequence). Trimming took off 1 base at V and 0 bases at J, with 8 bases between the two ends. This CDR3 has 14 amino acids. CDR3 region: CASSLYDSSYEQYF. CDR3 DNA sequence: TGTGCCAGCAGCTTGTACGACTCCTCCTACGAGCAGTACTTC. Filled out from reference TRBV5-4 and TRBJ2-7, the complete variable domain reads ETGVTQSPTHLIKTRGQQVTLRCSSQSGHNTVSWYQQALGQGPQFIFQYYREEENGRGNFPPRFSGLQFPNYSSELNVNALELDDSALYLCASSLYDSSYEQYFGPGTRLTVT.